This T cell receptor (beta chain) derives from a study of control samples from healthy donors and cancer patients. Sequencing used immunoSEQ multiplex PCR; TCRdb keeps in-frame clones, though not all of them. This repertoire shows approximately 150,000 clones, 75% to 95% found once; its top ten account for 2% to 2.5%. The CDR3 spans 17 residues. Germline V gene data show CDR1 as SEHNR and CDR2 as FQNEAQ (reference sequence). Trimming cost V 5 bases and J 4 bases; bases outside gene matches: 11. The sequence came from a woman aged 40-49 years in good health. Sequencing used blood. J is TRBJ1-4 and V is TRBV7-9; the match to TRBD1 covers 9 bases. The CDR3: CASSTPGQGRLNEKLFF. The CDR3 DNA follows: TGTGCCAGCAGCACACCGGGACAGGGCCGACTTAATGAAAAACTGTTTTTT.